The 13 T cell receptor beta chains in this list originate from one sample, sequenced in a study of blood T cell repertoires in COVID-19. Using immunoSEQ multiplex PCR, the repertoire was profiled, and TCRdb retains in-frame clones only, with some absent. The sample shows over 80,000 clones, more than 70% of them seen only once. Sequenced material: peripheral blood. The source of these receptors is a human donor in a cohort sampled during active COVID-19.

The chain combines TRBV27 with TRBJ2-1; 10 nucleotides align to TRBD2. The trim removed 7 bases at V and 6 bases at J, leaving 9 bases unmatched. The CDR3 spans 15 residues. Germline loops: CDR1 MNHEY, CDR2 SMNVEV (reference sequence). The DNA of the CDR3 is TGTGCCAGCAATAAGGGGACTAGCGTCGGCAATGAGCAGTTCTTC. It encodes CASNKGTSVGNEQFF.

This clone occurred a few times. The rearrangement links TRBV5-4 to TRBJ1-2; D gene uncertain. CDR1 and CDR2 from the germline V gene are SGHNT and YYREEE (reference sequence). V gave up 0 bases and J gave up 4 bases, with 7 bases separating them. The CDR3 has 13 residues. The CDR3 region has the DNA TGTGCCAGCAGCTTGGCGGGGAGCTATGGCTACACCTTC. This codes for CASSLAGSYGYTF.

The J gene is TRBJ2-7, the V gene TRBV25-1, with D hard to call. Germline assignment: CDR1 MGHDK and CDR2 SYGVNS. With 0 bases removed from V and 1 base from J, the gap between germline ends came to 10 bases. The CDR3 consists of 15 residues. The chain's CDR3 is CASSEYSPASYEQYF. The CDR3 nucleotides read TGTGCCAGCAGTGAATATAGTCCCGCATCCTACGAGCAGTACTTC.

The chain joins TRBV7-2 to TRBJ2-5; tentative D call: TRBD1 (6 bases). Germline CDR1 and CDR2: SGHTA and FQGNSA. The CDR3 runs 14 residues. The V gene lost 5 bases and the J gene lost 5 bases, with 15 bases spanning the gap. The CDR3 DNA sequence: TGTGCCAGCAGCCTCGACAGGACGGGGGAGACCCAGTACTTC. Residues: CASSLDRTGETQYF.

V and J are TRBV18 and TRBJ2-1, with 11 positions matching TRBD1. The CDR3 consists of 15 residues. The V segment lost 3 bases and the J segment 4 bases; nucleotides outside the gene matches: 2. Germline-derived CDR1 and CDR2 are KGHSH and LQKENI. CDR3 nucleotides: TGTGCCAGCTCACCCCGGGACAGGGGGTACAATGAGCAGTTCTTC. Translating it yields CASSPRDRGYNEQFF.

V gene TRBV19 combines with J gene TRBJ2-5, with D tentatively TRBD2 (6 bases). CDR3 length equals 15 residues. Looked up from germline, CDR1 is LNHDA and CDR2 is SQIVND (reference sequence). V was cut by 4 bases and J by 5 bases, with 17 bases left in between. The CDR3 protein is CASSNFGGRSETQYF. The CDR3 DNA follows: TGTGCCAGTAGTAACTTTGGAGGGAGATCCGAGACCCAGTACTTC.

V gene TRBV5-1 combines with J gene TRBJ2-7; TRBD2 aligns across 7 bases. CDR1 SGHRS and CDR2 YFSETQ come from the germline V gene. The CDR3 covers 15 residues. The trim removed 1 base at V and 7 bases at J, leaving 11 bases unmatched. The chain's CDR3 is CASSLQGLSLGEQYF. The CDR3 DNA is TGCGCCAGCAGCTTGCAGGGACTATCCTTGGGGGAGCAGTACTTC. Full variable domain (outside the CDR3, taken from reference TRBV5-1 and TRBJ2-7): KAGVTQTPRYLIKTRGQQVTLSCSPISGHRSVSWYQQTPGQGLQFLFEYFSETQRNKGNFPGRFSGRQFSNSRSEMNVSTLELGDSALYLCASSLQGLSLGEQYFGPGTRLTVT.

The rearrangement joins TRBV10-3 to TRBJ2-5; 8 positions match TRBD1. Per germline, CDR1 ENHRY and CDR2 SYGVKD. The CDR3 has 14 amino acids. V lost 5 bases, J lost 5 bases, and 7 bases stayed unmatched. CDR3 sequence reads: CAISPGQGDETQYF. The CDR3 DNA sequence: TGTGCCATCAGTCCCGGACAGGGCGACGAGACCCAGTACTTC.

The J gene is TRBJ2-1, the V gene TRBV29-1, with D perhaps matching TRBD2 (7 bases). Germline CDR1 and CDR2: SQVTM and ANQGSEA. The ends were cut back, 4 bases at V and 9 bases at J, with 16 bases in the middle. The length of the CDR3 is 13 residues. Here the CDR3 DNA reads TGCAGCGTTGGGGGAGGGGGATTAGGTGAGCAGTTCTTC. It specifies CSVGGGGLGEQFF.

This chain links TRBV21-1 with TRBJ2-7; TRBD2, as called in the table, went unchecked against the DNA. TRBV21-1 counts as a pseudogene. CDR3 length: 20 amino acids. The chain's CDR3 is CASSKVLLMPTRTYYYEQYF. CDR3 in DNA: TGTGCCAGCAGCAAAGTTCTACTTATGCCCACAAGAACATACTACTACGAGCAGTACTTC.

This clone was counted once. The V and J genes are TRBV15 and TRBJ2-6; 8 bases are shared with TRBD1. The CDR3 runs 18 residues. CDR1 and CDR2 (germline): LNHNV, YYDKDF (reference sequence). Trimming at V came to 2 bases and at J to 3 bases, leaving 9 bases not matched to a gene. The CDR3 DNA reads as TGTGCCACCAGCAGATGGCCTCAGGGGGCGGGTGGGGCCAACGTCCTGACTTTC. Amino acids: CATSRWPQGAGGANVLTF.

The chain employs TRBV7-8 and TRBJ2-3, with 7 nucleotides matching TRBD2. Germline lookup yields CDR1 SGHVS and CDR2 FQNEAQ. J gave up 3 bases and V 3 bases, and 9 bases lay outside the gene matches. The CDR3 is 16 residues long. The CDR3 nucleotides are TGTGCCAGCAGCTTTGGTGGCGGGAGAGAAACAGATACGCAGTATTTT. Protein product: CASSFGGGRETDTQYF. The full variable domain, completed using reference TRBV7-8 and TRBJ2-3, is GAGVSQSPRYKVAKRGQDVALRCDPISGHVSLFWYQQALGQGPEFLTYFQNEAQLDKSGLPSDRFFAERPEGSVSTLKIQRTQQEDSAVYLCASSFGGGRETDTQYFGPGTRLTVL.

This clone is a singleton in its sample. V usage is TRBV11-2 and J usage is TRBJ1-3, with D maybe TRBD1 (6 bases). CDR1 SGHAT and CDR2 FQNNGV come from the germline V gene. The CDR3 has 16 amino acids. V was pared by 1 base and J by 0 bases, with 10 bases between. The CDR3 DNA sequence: TGTGCCAGCAGCTTAGCCGGACAGTTCTCTGGAAACACCATATATTTT. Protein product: CASSLAGQFSGNTIYF.